What follows describes a single T cell receptor beta chain. Antigen specificity is unknown. Clones were sequenced by immunoSEQ multiplex PCR, and TCRdb holds only the in-frame ones, with some missing. This table holds around 60,000 clones, around 90% found once. CDR3 length: 13 amino acids. Germline CDR1 and CDR2: SGHNT and YENEEA. Trimming took 4 bases from V and 8 from J, leaving 13 bases between them. This specimen belongs to a study of OX40 agonist ivuxolimab in advanced cancers. In the study overall: Administration of intravenous ivuxolimab to patients occurred every 2 weeks at 0.01 to 10 mg/kg. Partial responses were seen in three patients, one with hepatocellular carcinoma and two with cutaneous melanoma.

Study-wide points: Nonresponders included some who also had low normalized T-cell clonal expansion.

The material sequenced was CD4+ or CD8+ T cells sorted from blood, taken in a trial of the OX40 agonist ivuxolimab. The origin of this receptor is an adult with an advanced solid tumor such as melanoma, head and neck, liver or kidney cancer. The V gene is TRBV11-3, the J gene TRBJ2-3, with a tentative D call TRBD2 (5 bases). This CDR3 is CASSSGAESTQYF. The CDR3 DNA sequence: TGTGCCAGCAGCTCTGGAGCGGAGAGTACGCAGTATTTT.